A single sample gave rise to the 8 T cell receptor beta chains below, sequenced in a study of a mutant IDH1 vaccine in newly diagnosed glioma. Assay used: immunoSEQ multiplex PCR; TCRdb lists only in-frame clones, some missing. Of 30,000 to 40,000 clones in the sample, roughly 92% are singletons; the top ten hold roughly 18%. Time point given: baseline, week 1 (first vaccination visit). Specified treatment: pre-vaccination baseline after standard-of-care therapy. Sequenced here: PBMCs, sampled from a glioma patient treated with radiotherapy, temozolomide or both. The receptors here all came from a man younger than 35 with glioma.

The chain recombines TRBV7-9 with TRBJ2-7; D gene unclear. The V end lost 5 bases, the J end lost 13 bases, and 21 bases lay between the germline ends. CDR1 is SEHNR, CDR2 FQNEAQ, per germline (reference sequence). The CDR3 is 13 residues long. In nucleotides, the CDR3 is TGTGCCAGCAGCCAAAACCAAGGACCCCTGAAATACTTC. Its protein is CASSQNQGPLKYF.

This chain links TRBV7-9 with TRBJ2-3, with 7 bases fitting TRBD1. The V and J ends lost 5 bases and 4 bases, in that order; junction bases with no gene match: 12. Germline lookup yields CDR1 SEHNR and CDR2 FQNEAQ (reference sequence). This CDR3 has 16 residues. CDR3 sequence: CASSPLGGGYPDTQYF. Here the CDR3 DNA reads TGTGCCAGCAGCCCCCTAGGGGGCGGGTACCCAGATACGCAGTATTTT.

This chain joins TRBV19 and TRBJ1-5; maybe TRBD1 (6 bases). With 10 bases removed from V and 4 bases from J, the gap between germline ends came to 20 bases. The CDR3 contains 15 residues. The germline V gene encodes CDR1 LNHDA and CDR2 SQIVND (reference sequence). The CDR3 sequence: CATTSGQRLNQPQHF. The CDR3 nucleotides are TGTGCCACTACCAGCGGACAGAGGCTAAATCAGCCCCAGCATTTT. Complete variable domain (other parts from reference TRBV19 and TRBJ1-5): DGGITQSPKYLFRKEGQNVTLSCEQNLNHDAMYWYRQDPGQGLRLIYYSQIVNDFQKGDIAEGYSVSREKKESFPLTVTSAQKNPTAFYLCATTSGQRLNQPQHFGDGTRLSIL.

The chain recombines TRBV7-9 with TRBJ1-1; maybe TRBD1 (5 bases). Germline V gene lookup returns CDR1 SEHNR and CDR2 FQNEAQ (reference sequence). The V end was cut by 1 base, the J end by 4 bases, with 13 bases between. The CDR3 is 15 residues long. CDR3 loop: CASSLDGVGGTEAFF. The CDR3 DNA sequence: TGTGCCAGCAGCTTAGACGGGGTCGGGGGCACTGAAGCTTTCTTT.

The chain is built from TRBV18 and TRBJ2-7, with D uncertain. V gave up 2 bases and J gave up 3 bases, with 8 bases separating them. In germline, CDR1 is KGHSH, CDR2 LQKENI. This CDR3 spans 13 amino acids. The DNA for the CDR3 is TGTGCCAGCTCACCAACGTCGGGCTACGAGCAGTACTTC. This gives the protein CASSPTSGYEQYF.

The CDR3 DNA is TGTGCCAGCAGCTACAGCGTACTGAACACCGGGGAGCTGTTTTTT. Amino acid sequence: CASSYSVLNTGELFF. The J gene is TRBJ2-2, the V gene TRBV6-5, with unresolved D. Germline lookup yields CDR1 MNHEY and CDR2 SVGAGI. The ends were cut back, 6 bases at V and 1 base at J, with 12 bases in the middle. This CDR3 spans 15 amino acids.

This clone occurred once. This sequence joins TRBV5-1 and TRBJ1-2; D is possibly TRBD1 (5 bases). The V gene's germline CDR1 is SGHRS and CDR2 YFSETQ. This CDR3 has 15 amino acids. V was trimmed by 0 bases and J by 4 bases, leaving 13 bases between them. Here the CDR3 DNA reads TGCGCCAGCAGCTTGGTTCAGGCAGGGCCCTATGGCTACACCTTC. As protein: CASSLVQAGPYGYTF.

The V gene is TRBV18, the J gene TRBJ1-1; 10 bases align to TRBD1. The CDR3 extends over 15 amino acids. Germline values: CDR1 KGHSH, CDR2 LQKENI. Trimming took 4 bases from V and 3 from J; bases not matched to a gene: 5. The CDR3 sequence: CASSHTGTGDTEAFF. In DNA, the CDR3 is TGTGCCAGCTCACATACCGGGACAGGGGACACTGAAGCTTTCTTT.